This TCR beta chain is from a study of cytomegalovirus exposure and HLA in healthy donors. 60 Vbeta and 13 Jbeta primers were used in PCR. This table comes from immunoSEQ multiplex PCR, and its TCRdb copy is limited to in-frame clones, with some not included. The sample shows over 200,000 clones, approximately 80% of them seen only once. In this sample, this clone turned up a few times. Input material: PBMCs. This TCR derives from a male donor in good health and CMV-seronegative.

CDR3 protein: CATSRDTGGGKLFF. DNA for the CDR3: TGTGCCACCAGCAGAGACACAGGGGGCGGAAAACTGTTTTTT. The chain recombines TRBV15 with TRBJ1-4, with 9 bases matching TRBD1. From germline, CDR1 is LNHNV and CDR2 YYDKDF (reference sequence). This CDR3 is 14 amino acids long. Unmatched junction bases numbered 3, after V lost 0 bases and J lost 10 bases.